The 19 T cell receptor beta chains listed next were all sequenced from one sample in a study of blood T cell repertoires in COVID-19. This table comes from immunoSEQ multiplex PCR, and its TCRdb copy is limited to in-frame clones, with some not included. The data hold around 130,000 clones, with about three quarters observed a single time. The sequenced material came from peripheral blood. The receptors were sampled from a man in his fifties with acute or convalescent COVID-19.

The chain couples TRBV13 to TRBJ1-2, with D perhaps TRBD1 (5 bases). Per the germline V gene, CDR1 is PRHDT and CDR2 is FYEKMQ (reference sequence). Trimming shortened V by 3 bases and J by 5 bases, and 16 bases separated the two germline ends. The CDR3 loop spans 15 amino acids. CDR3 protein: CASSLQGLWGYGYTF. CDR3 in DNA: TGTGCCAGCAGCTTGCAGGGTTTGTGGGGTTATGGCTACACCTTC.

The chain has TRBV3-1 (or the pseudogene TRBV3-2) and TRBJ1-6, with 7 bases fitting TRBD1. Trimming at V came to 4 bases and at J to 6 bases, leaving 12 bases not matched to a gene. The germline V gene encodes CDR1 LGHDT and CDR2 YNNKEL (reference sequence). The CDR3 sequence is 17 residues long. The CDR3 bases are TGTGCCAGCAGCCGCCTACGGGGGTCAGGGGGTAATTCACCCCTCCACTTT. Its protein is CASSRLRGSGGNSPLHF.

This clone is a singleton in its sample. The rearrangement links TRBV5-1 to TRBJ2-1; 9 bases are a match to TRBD2. V lost 2 bases, J lost 7 bases, and 10 bases stayed unmatched. The germline V gene has CDR1 SGHRS and CDR2 YFSETQ. CDR3 length: 16 residues. The CDR3 sequence is CASSFELGGGANEQFF. The DNA of the CDR3 is TGCGCCAGCAGCTTTGAGTTAGGCGGGGGGGCGAATGAGCAGTTCTTC.

J is TRBJ2-1 and V is TRBV11-2; 7 bases line up with TRBD2. The CDR3 is 14 amino acids. The germline V gene has CDR1 SGHAT and CDR2 FQNNGV. With 3 bases clipped from V and 6 bases from J, the junction kept 5 bases outside the gene matches. The CDR3 is CASSFYRTSNEQFF. CDR3 in DNA: TGTGCCAGCAGCTTTTATCGGACTAGCAATGAGCAGTTCTTC. Filled out from reference TRBV11-2 and TRBJ2-1, the complete variable domain reads EAGVAQSPRYKIIEKRQSVAFWCNPISGHATLYWYQQILGQGPKLLIQFQNNGVVDDSQLPKDRFSAERLKGVDSTLKIQPAKLEDSAVYLCASSFYRTSNEQFFGPGTRLTVL.

The chain employs TRBV6-5 and TRBJ1-2, with D unclear. The CDR3 covers 13 residues. V lost 6 bases and J 8 bases, leaving 16 bases between the germline ends. Germline V gene sequence: CDR1 MNHEY, CDR2 SVGAGI. The CDR3: CASRSTGIEGYTF. Here the CDR3 DNA reads TGTGCCAGCAGATCGACGGGAATCGAGGGCTACACCTTC.

The rearrangement links TRBV5-4 to TRBJ1-2, with 8 nucleotides matching TRBD1. The J segment lost 2 bases and the V segment lost 0 bases, leaving 3 bases of the junction unmatched. Per germline, CDR1 SGHNT and CDR2 YYREEE (reference sequence). This CDR3 comprises 15 residues. The DNA for the CDR3 is TGTGCCAGCAGCTTGGGGGACAGGCGAAACTATGGCTACACCTTC. Amino acids: CASSLGDRRNYGYTF.

Written as DNA, the CDR3 is TGTGCCAGCAGCCCCCGGACAGGAACCACAGATACGCAGTATTTT. Protein product: CASSPRTGTTDTQYF. The chain uses TRBV3-1 (or the pseudogene TRBV3-2) and TRBJ2-3, with 7 bases identical to TRBD1. J lost 2 bases, V lost 4 bases, and 6 bases had no gene match. Germline loops: CDR1 LGHDT, CDR2 YNNKEL (reference sequence). The CDR3 sequence is 15 residues long.

At least ten counts were recorded for this clone. The chain couples TRBV6-2 or TRBV6-3 to TRBJ1-1; D unclear. The CDR3 has 11 residues. Germline V gives CDR1 MNHEY, CDR2 SVGEGT. V shed 4 bases and J shed 7 bases, with 7 bases lying between them. The CDR3 is CASSSTIEAFF. Here the CDR3 DNA reads TGTGCCAGCAGTTCCACAATTGAAGCTTTCTTT.

The J gene is TRBJ2-3, the V gene TRBV7-8; D is ambiguous. The CDR3 has 16 residues. Germline values: CDR1 SGHVS, CDR2 FQNEAQ. Trimming took off 2 bases at V and 0 bases at J, with 12 bases between the two ends. The CDR3 here is CASSLRPTRSTDTQYF. The CDR3 nucleotides are TGTGCCAGCAGCTTACGGCCGACGAGGAGCACAGATACGCAGTATTTT. The full variable domain, in which reference TRBV7-8 and TRBJ2-3 provide the parts outside the CDR3, is GAGVSQSPRYKVAKRGQDVALRCDPISGHVSLFWYQQALGQGPEFLTYFQNEAQLDKSGLPSDRFFAERPEGSVSTLKIQRTQQEDSAVYLCASSLRPTRSTDTQYFGPGTRLTVL.

The V gene is TRBV29-1, the J gene TRBJ1-2; D is perhaps TRBD1 (6 bases). In germline, CDR1 is SQVTM, CDR2 ANQGSEA. The CDR3 is 14 amino acids. Trimming stripped 1 base from V and 6 bases from J, with 15 bases between. This CDR3 is CSVEGQGFKDGYTF. The DNA of the CDR3 is TGCAGCGTTGAAGGGCAGGGGTTTAAAGATGGCTACACCTTC.

This clone was seen just once. The chain combines TRBV19 with TRBJ1-2, with 7 bases lining up with TRBD1. The germline V gene encodes CDR1 LNHDA and CDR2 SQIVND (reference sequence). V was pared by 5 bases and J by 8 bases, with 14 bases of the junction left unmatched. This CDR3 has 15 amino acids. The CDR3 region is CASSPSQTGLGGYTF. The CDR3 DNA reads as TGTGCCAGTAGTCCCAGTCAGACAGGGCTAGGGGGCTACACCTTC.

The rearrangement links TRBV5-6 to TRBJ2-3; TRBD2 might be the D (6 bases). The CDR3 is 14 amino acids. Germline V gene sequence: CDR1 SGHDT, CDR2 YYEEEE. Trimming took off 4 bases at V and 2 bases at J, with 11 bases between the two ends. CDR3 sequence (DNA): TGTGCCAGCAGCCCGGGACTCAACACAGATACGCAGTATTTT. Translating gives CASSPGLNTDTQYF.

V usage is TRBV10-3 and J usage is TRBJ1-2; 8 nucleotides line up with TRBD1. V was clipped by 0 bases and J by 6 bases; unmatched bases: 6. The CDR3 is 15 residues long. Germline V lookup: CDR1 ENHRY, CDR2 SYGVKD. CDR3 nucleotides: TGTGCCATCAGTGAGTCCTTTTCACAGGGGGATGGCTACACCTTC. This encodes CAISESFSQGDGYTF.

The chain links TRBV4-1 to TRBJ2-3; 14 bases are a match to TRBD2. The CDR3 spans 16 residues. Per the germline V gene, CDR1 is MGHRA and CDR2 is YSYEKL. The J segment lost 8 bases and the V segment lost 2 bases, leaving 6 bases of the junction unmatched. CDR3 residues: CASSQRTSGGRGTQYF. The CDR3, as DNA: TGCGCCAGCAGCCAACGGACTAGCGGGGGGCGGGGTACGCAGTATTTT.

DNA of the CDR3: TGTGCCAGCAGTGGGGACGGCCGGGGGGGCTCAGATACGCAGTATTTT. This encodes CASSGDGRGGSDTQYF. The chain carries TRBV2 and TRBJ2-3; 8 nucleotides line up with TRBD2. The CDR3 spans 16 residues. V shed 4 bases, J shed 4 bases, and the junction held 10 bases outside the gene matches. CDR1 and CDR2 from the germline V gene are SNHLY and FYNNEI.

This chain links TRBV19 with TRBJ2-3; D is possibly TRBD1 (6 bases). Germline V gene data show CDR1 as LNHDA and CDR2 as SQIVND (reference sequence). V was trimmed by 7 bases and J by 7 bases, leaving 24 bases between them. The CDR3 loop spans 16 amino acids. The CDR3 sequence is CASMQQGVATGNTQYF. As DNA, the CDR3 is TGTGCCAGTATGCAACAGGGCGTCGCCACTGGGAATACGCAGTATTTT.

The chain employs TRBV4-1 and TRBJ1-2; no clear D. The ends were cut back, 4 bases at V and 6 bases at J, with 12 bases in the middle. Germline loops: CDR1 MGHRA, CDR2 YSYEKL. The CDR3 extends over 13 amino acids. In nucleotides, the CDR3 is TGCGCCAGCAGCCTGCGGGAGGTAGATGGCTACACCTTC. Translation gives CASSLREVDGYTF.

The rearrangement uses TRBV6-5 and TRBJ2-3, with 8 bases lining up with TRBD2. The CDR3 sequence is 14 residues long. J gave up 4 bases and V 2 bases, and 2 bases lay outside the gene matches. Germline loops: CDR1 MNHEY, CDR2 SVGAGI. CDR3 region: CASSYGRGADTQYF. CDR3 nucleotides: TGTGCCAGCAGTTACGGGCGGGGGGCAGATACGCAGTATTTT.

V is TRBV7-2 and J is TRBJ2-1; unclear D gene. The CDR3 runs 15 residues. Germline V CDR1 and CDR2: SGHTA, FQGNSA. Trimming removed 0 bases at V and 10 bases at J, with 16 bases between. The CDR3 is CASSLAEQVLFEQFF. CDR3 nucleotides: TGTGCCAGCAGCTTAGCCGAACAAGTCCTGTTCGAGCAGTTCTTC.